This record covers a single T cell receptor (beta chain). Its antigen has not been determined. Qualities for individual bases were not recorded, and no much larger clone is one base off. These data belong to a study of blood T cell repertoires in COVID-19 (TCRdb year 2020). In terms of the full investigation: Collaborator samples came from the United States, Italy and Spain and covered acute and convalescent phases of COVID-19. The prospective study material was composed of cDNA or gDNA derived from T cells, B-cell-depleted T cells, or PBMCs. Subjects who had been exposed to COVID-19, were actively infected with it, or had recovered from it provided the deeply sampled blood TCRbeta repertoires that made up the dataset. A freely available public database, intended as a resource for researchers studying the immune response to SARS-CoV-2, is where the repertoires were released. Samples were obtained from the ongoing ImmuneRACE study (first 160 participants) and from about 1,300 subjects provided by 6 global collaborators. Nearly every sample came with metadata listing a de-identified subject ID, COVID-19 status, age in years and sex. Where available, HLA class I and class II types were obtained from metadata supplied by the sample provider rather than from assay-based typing.

From the cysteine up to the phenylalanine, the CDR3 has a length of 17 residues. Only the CDR3 region is kept as DNA, spanning 51 bases read in frame from base 1. From the germline V gene (reference sequence), CDR1 is GTSNPN and CDR2 is SVGIG. V is reduced by 4 bases and J by 0 bases, leaving a spacing of 16 bases between them. Paper-wide results and their limitations: Clinical and demographic metadata were provided uncurated, with the amount varying by source and participant.

Enrolling through a virtual design, the prospective study's participants ranged in age from roughly 18 to 90 years and lived across around 25 United States geographic areas. To assign participants to cohorts, the prospective study relied on clinical history that participants themselves reported in a screening survey and a study questionnaire. Recovered participants in ImmuneRACE Cohort 3 were defined by two consecutive negative NP/OP PCR tests, clearance by a healthcare professional, or resolution of symptoms. Mobile phlebotomists in the prospective study collected whole blood, serum and a nasopharyngeal or oropharyngeal swab from every participant. Prospective study participants could optionally give additional blood draws and questionnaires over an approximately 2-month period. Before DNA extraction, prospective study blood samples were shipped either frozen or at room temperature. TCRbeta CDR3 regions were amplified from genomic DNA by means of the immunoSEQ Assay, a bias-controlled multiplex PCR. As for the authors' bioinformatics: The number of nucleated cells in each sample was estimated from the amplification of reference gene primers within the assay. Sequence reads were collapsed and filtered to measure the absolute abundance of every unique TCRbeta CDR3 rearrangement. For each sample, productive Simpson clonality was calculated as the square root of Simpson's diversity index across productive rearrangements. Drawn from immuneACCESS, this table holds only the in-frame rearrangements with V and J called that TCRdb kept. Clones are partly lost; checked studies trace under half to an unresolved V gene and leave the rest unexplained. The V and J calls and clone size were taken over from that table, and D and trimming were inferred from the DNA. The table for this sample lists 250,000 to 300,000 clones; over 75% of them were counted only once. The ten largest make up roughly 16% of the sample.

The clonotype comes from a young man who had recovered from COVID-19. Sequences were obtained from PBMCs or T cells enriched from blood (not recorded which). Recombination joined TRBV30 with TRBJ2-6; tentative D gene TRBD1, with 6 bases matching. The CDR3 region: CAWTGAHGRSGANVLTF. The DNA is as follows: TGTGCCTGGACAGGGGCCCACGGACGCTCTGGGGCCAACGTCCTGACTTTC.